The source of this TCR beta chain is a study of OX40 agonist ivuxolimab in advanced cancers. Study results and limitations: In the 0.1 to 3.0 mg/kg range, CD4+ and CD8+ blood T cells had expanded clonally by week 6. Mean expanded clone counts were higher in CD8+ than CD4+ T cells. The 0.1-3.0 mg/kg partial responders had among the lowest clonal expansion.

Notes on this clone: The antigen is undetermined.

This CDR3 spans 14 amino acids. With V trimmed by 6 bases and J by 1 base, 4 bases remained unmatched. From germline, CDR1 is MNHEY and CDR2 SVGAGI. Generated by immunoSEQ multiplex PCR, the TCRdb table keeps only in-frame clones and is missing some. This sample has 34,000 or so clones, with 81% found just once. Specimen: CD4+ or CD8+ T cells sorted from blood, collected in a trial of the OX40 agonist ivuxolimab. The sequence was collected from an adult with an advanced solid tumor such as melanoma, head and neck, liver or kidney cancer. The chain links TRBV6-5 to TRBJ1-1, with 8 bases that match TRBD1. The CDR3 is CASRRQGANTEAFF. DNA for the CDR3: TGTGCCAGCAGGAGGCAGGGGGCGAACACTGAAGCTTTCTTT.